Here is one TCR beta chain with its context. Antigen specificity is unknown. From germline, CDR1 is GTSNPN and CDR2 SVGIG (reference sequence). The CDR3 is 13 amino acids. J gave up 6 bases and V 1 base, and 5 bases lay outside the gene matches. The data were taken from a study of cytomegalovirus exposure and HLA in healthy donors. At the level of the study: Counted in an early data release were roughly 87 million unique TCRs from HLA-typed donors. Among the 370 or so donors who were genotyped, 81% fell in the genetic ancestry cluster that is associated with self-reported Caucasian donors.

PCR was performed using 60 Vbeta and 13 Jbeta primers. Measured with immunoSEQ multiplex PCR; TCRdb has only the in-frame clones, and not every one. Here the sample spans 220,000 or so clones, 75% being singletons. Study findings and constraints: Certain indistinguishable V segments, among them TRBV6-2 and TRBV6-3, were excluded.

Sampled while nominally healthy, donors likely had unrecorded immune exposures. The rearrangement uses TRBV30 and TRBJ1-2; TRBD1 agrees at 7 bases. The origin of this receptor is a woman between 25 and 40 years old in good health and CMV-seronegative. Input material: PBMCs. The CDR3 reads CAWSGRQGDGYTF. In DNA form, the CDR3 reads TGTGCCTGGAGTGGCAGGCAGGGGGATGGCTACACCTTC.